These T cell receptor beta chains were read from a single sample in a study of a mutant IDH1 vaccine in newly diagnosed glioma. Profiling relied on immunoSEQ multiplex PCR, and the TCRdb table lists in-frame clones only, not all of them. The sample holds approximately 61,000 clones; roughly 76% are singletons and the top ten take roughly 5.2%. These TCRs' antigens remain unknown. The sequencing used PBMCs, collected from a glioma patient whose treatment included an IDH1 peptide vaccine. All receptors come from a man aged 40-50 years with glioma. Each CDR3 is given without its conserved first and last residue.

J gene: TRBJ2-7
V gene: TRBV27
CDR3 protein: ASSLQESLSEQY

J gene: TRBJ1-3
V gene: TRBV10-3
CDR3 protein: AISEAPGNTIY

J gene: TRBJ1-2
V gene: TRBV18
CDR3 protein: ASSPQRGGPNGYT

J gene: TRBJ2-3
V gene: TRBV29-1
CDR3 protein: SVPPGAGGTDTQY

J gene: TRBJ1-2
V gene: TRBV7-2
CDR3 protein: ASSLDLYGYT

J gene: TRBJ1-2
V gene: TRBV10-3
CDR3 protein: ATGQGAYGYT

J gene: TRBJ2-5
V gene: TRBV10-3
CDR3 protein: AISTTTQETQY

J gene: TRBJ1-2
V gene: TRBV30
CDR3 protein: AWVRGGGGYT

J gene: TRBJ2-5
V gene: TRBV19
CDR3 protein: ASSLQGGPPLGETQY

J gene: TRBJ2-2
V gene: TRBV18
CDR3 protein: ASSQGNTGELF

J gene: TRBJ2-1
V gene: TRBV7-3
CDR3 protein: ASSSQGYNEQF

J gene: TRBJ2-6
V gene: TRBV5-1
CDR3 protein: ASSPLVTGGFNGANVLT

J gene: TRBJ1-3
V gene: TRBV10-3
CDR3 protein: AISVGPWSGNTIY

J gene: TRBJ1-5
V gene: TRBV19
CDR3 protein: ASRDREGQPQH

J gene: TRBJ1-2
V gene: TRBV2
CDR3 protein: ASSVEGPYGYT

J gene: TRBJ2-7
V gene: TRBV5-1
CDR3 protein: ASSFGDRGRNEQY

J gene: TRBJ2-3
V gene: TRBV18
CDR3 protein: ASSPPVRQFTDTQY

J gene: TRBJ2-7
V gene: TRBV28
CDR3 protein: ASRLWAGGPYEQY

J gene: TRBJ2-1
V gene: TRBV28
CDR3 protein: ASTSHGAPNEQF

J gene: TRBJ2-3
V gene: TRBV7-2
CDR3 protein: ASSLGGVRADTQY

J gene: TRBJ2-7
V gene: TRBV2
CDR3 protein: ASSEMSSGSFSYEQY

J gene: TRBJ1-2
V gene: TRBV4-3
CDR3 protein: ASSQDLGTFLNYGYT